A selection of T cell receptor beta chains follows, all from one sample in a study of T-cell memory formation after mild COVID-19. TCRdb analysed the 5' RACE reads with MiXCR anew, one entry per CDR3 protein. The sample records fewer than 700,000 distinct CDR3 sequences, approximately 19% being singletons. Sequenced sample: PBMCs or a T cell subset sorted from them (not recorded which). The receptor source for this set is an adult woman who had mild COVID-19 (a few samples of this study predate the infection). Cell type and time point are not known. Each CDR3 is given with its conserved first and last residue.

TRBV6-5,CASTGTSRGETQYF
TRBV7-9,CASSSHLAGDYNEQFF
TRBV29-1,CSVVKGRNEQFF
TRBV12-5,CASQHTGELFF
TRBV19,CASSSLAGALSGANVLTF
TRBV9,CASSGGLFSYNEQFF
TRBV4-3,CASSHRGQGTEAFF
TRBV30,CAWSGSGNEQFF
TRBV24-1,CATSDPRDRSTDTTDTQYF
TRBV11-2,CASSAWGSEYGNEQFF
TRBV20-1,CSAVKGTVSRTGAQYF
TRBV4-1,CASSQVVRRDRGEAFF
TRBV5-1,CASSLASGAEQFF
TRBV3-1,CASSPGIGSFNEQFF
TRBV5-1,CASSSSTGTGYTF
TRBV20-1,CSARVEGPWETDTQYF
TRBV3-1,CASSQDGFRGETQYF
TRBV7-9,CASSLDGRSYNEQFF
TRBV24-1,CATSDLPRWWDNEQFF
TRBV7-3,CASSSTGAGYGYTF
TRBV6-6,CASSAGANVLTF
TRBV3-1,CASSQGLAGATGELFF
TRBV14,CASSQEWGGRNTDTQYF
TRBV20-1,CSARDVGLSNEKLFF
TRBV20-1,CSARVTGAYEQYF
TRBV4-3,CASSQRGALEETQYF
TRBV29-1,CSVVSTPDTQYF
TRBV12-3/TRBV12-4,CASSVRPQEKFF
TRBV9,CASSPGDSLNTEAFF
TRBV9,CASSPRAGGTGEQYF
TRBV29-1,CSVRQGTNTEAFF
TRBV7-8,CASSHGVNSYEQYF
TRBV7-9,CASSPRDRTSNYGYTF
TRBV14,CASSQDMSLSNTQYF
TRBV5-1,CASMRQPADTQYF
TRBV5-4,CASGGGPADTQYF
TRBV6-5,CASRALPGQNGYEQYF
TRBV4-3,CASSQVAGTLNTEAFF
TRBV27,CASSLGRDRVYYGYTF
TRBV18,CASSPSSGVRTDTQYF
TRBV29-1,CSVTWEGGNIQYF
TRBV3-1,CASSPLGAVYEQYF
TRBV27,CASSLSGVHTEAFF
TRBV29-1,CSVADRVGGYTF
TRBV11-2,CASSLVFSEGYEQYF
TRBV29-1,CSVDGTGSLGTF
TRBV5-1,CASSPDRAISYEQYF
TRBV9,CASLQLPNQPQHF
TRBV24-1,CATSDPTSGYNEQFF
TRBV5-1,CASSQRQGYNEQFF
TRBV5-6,CASSPGVGGTEAFF
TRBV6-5,CASSYSGQRGYEQYF
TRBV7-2,CASSPVGGVSSYEQYF
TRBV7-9,CASSSLAGDLEQYF
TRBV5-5,CASSLARDRVSANYGYTF
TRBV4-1,CASTQGGIGNTIYF
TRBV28,CASSPGQGSHEQYF